This T cell receptor (beta chain) comes out of a study of CD8+ T cells in alopecia areata. Study in general: Treated patients received oral tofacitinib, 5 to 10 mg twice daily.

Broader study findings: Expanded CD8+ clones among the top 100, and scalp clonality, were significantly decreased by tofacitinib. There were many expanded lesional clones persisting in scalp and blood during tofacitinib.

The V gene lost 0 bases and the J gene lost 9 bases, with 6 bases spanning the gap. The V gene's germline CDR1 is LNHDA and CDR2 SQIVND (reference sequence). The CDR3 loop spans 13 amino acids. Once RNA had been extracted, it was reverse transcribed into cDNA to act as the sequencing template. Method: immunoSEQ multiplex PCR; TCRdb's copy keeps in-frame clones and lacks some. This table holds 150,000 to 200,000 clones, about 51% found once. Specified treatment: oral pan-JAK inhibitor, 5-10 mg twice daily. The sorting of PBMCs gave CD4+ and CD8+ T cells. This clone has only a few counts. Its antigen is as yet unknown.

The chain recombines TRBV19 with TRBJ1-6; D gene unclear. This sequence was found in a human donor with alopecia areata. The specimen comprised CD8+ T cells sorted from blood, sampled around week 54, from a patient treated with tofacitinib. The CDR3 loop reads CASSIDPSSPLHF. The CDR3 DNA follows: TGTGCCAGTAGTATAGATCCGAGTTCACCCCTCCACTTT.